The 7 T cell receptor beta chains given below trace back to one sample, sequenced in a study of T cells in Graves' hyperthyroidism and ophthalmopathy. TCR beta CDR3 regions were amplified from RNA. Using the HTBI primer set, a first-round RT-PCR was run on the TCR CDR3. TCRdb analysed the multiplex PCR reads with MiXCR anew, one entry per CDR3 protein. The sample has a few hundred thousand distinct CDR3 sequences, around 14% seen once. The sequencing sample was made of blood. These receptors all come from a woman aged 25 to 39 with Graves' hyperthyroidism.

This clonotype came up many times. This chain uses TRBV20-1 with TRBJ2-1; TRBD2 agrees at 9 bases. Germline CDR1 reads DFQATT; CDR2 reads SNEGSKA (reference sequence). The CDR3 is 11 residues long. The junction had 3 bases not matched to a gene; V was cut back by 3 bases and J by 12 bases. CDR3 DNA sequence: TGCAGTGCTAGGGGACTAGCTGGGCAGTTCTTC. Amino acid sequence: CSARGLAGQFF.

The sample holds a few counts of this clonotype. This rearrangement joins TRBV12-3 or TRBV12-4 to TRBJ1-2; D gene uncertain. This CDR3 spans 14 amino acids. Between the trimmed V and J ends, which lost 6 bases and 8 bases, there was a span of 19 bases. Here the CDR3 reads CASRKAAGPLGYTF. The CDR3 DNA reads as TGTGCCAGCAGGAAAGCCGCTGGACCTCTCGGCTACACCTTC.

V and J are TRBV28 and TRBJ1-1; D not certain. CDR1 and CDR2 from the germline V gene are MDHEN and SYDVKM. V was shortened by 5 bases and J by 4 bases, with 14 bases between the two germline ends. CDR3 length: 14 amino acids. CDR3 coding DNA: TGTGCCAGCAGTGCGACAACAGCGGCCACTGAAGCTTTCTTT. Translation gives CASSATTAATEAFF.

The sample holds many counts of this clonotype. V and J are TRBV3-1 and TRBJ2-7, with D possibly matching TRBD2 (5 bases). V was cut by 5 bases and J by 2 bases, with 13 bases left in between. The CDR3 runs 14 residues. The V gene's germline CDR1 is LGHDT and CDR2 YNNKEL (reference sequence). This chain's CDR3 is CASSERLAAYEQYF. As DNA, the CDR3 is TGTGCCAGCAGCGAGCGCCTAGCCGCCTACGAGCAGTACTTC.

This chain joins TRBV19 and TRBJ1-5; 7 nucleotides match TRBD1. The CDR3 has 18 residues. Unmatched junction bases numbered 12, after V lost 1 base and J lost 3 bases. Germline V gene sequence: CDR1 LNHDA, CDR2 SQIVND (reference sequence). CDR3 bases: TGTGCCAGTAGTATAGTTTTAGGGACAGCCGACCCCAATCAGCCCCAGCATTTT. It yields the protein CASSIVLGTADPNQPQHF. Together with reference TRBV19 and TRBJ1-5, the CDR3 gives the full variable domain: DGGITQSPKYLFRKEGQNVTLSCEQNLNHDAMYWYRQDPGQGLRLIYYSQIVNDFQKGDIAEGYSVSREKKESFPLTVTSAQKNPTAFYLCASSIVLGTADPNQPQHFGDGTRLSIL.

This clonotype was recorded many times. The rearrangement joins TRBV7-2 to TRBJ2-3; TRBD2 matches at 10 bases. With V trimmed by 1 base and J by 1 base, 8 bases remained unmatched. The CDR3 consists of 18 residues. Germline V gives CDR1 SGHTA, CDR2 FQGNSA. CDR3 sequence (DNA): TGTGCCAGCAGCTTAGGCCCCGCTAGCGGGAGTGGCACAGATACGCAGTATTTT. Its translation is CASSLGPASGSGTDTQYF.

This clonotype was recorded at least ten times. The CDR3 is CASSLIRSLNYGYTF. CDR3 coding DNA: TGTGCCAGCAGTTTAATCCGGAGCCTTAACTATGGCTACACCTTC. This chain joins TRBV28 and TRBJ1-2; D not resolved. The CDR3 extends over 15 amino acids. Germline CDR1 reads MDHEN; CDR2 reads SYDVKM. V was cut by 2 bases and J by 1 base, with 11 bases left in between.